This T cell receptor beta chain was sequenced in a study of T cell responses to AZD1222 COVID-19 vaccine. In germline, CDR1 is SGHNT, CDR2 YENEEA. V lost 4 bases, J lost 4 bases, and 13 bases lay in between. This CDR3 region has 14 residues. The repertoire was sequenced with immunoSEQ multiplex PCR; TCRdb's copy has only in-frame clones and lacks some. The table records more than 85,000 clones, approximately 90% of them present only once. The receptor's source is an adult who received the AZD1222 COVID-19 vaccine. V usage is TRBV11-3 and J usage is TRBJ1-1; perhaps TRBD1 as D (6 bases). The sample in question was peripheral blood, obtained 28 days after the second AZD1222 dose. Written as DNA, the CDR3 is TGTGCCAGCAGCTCACTTACAGGGTCCACTGAAGCTTTCTTT. Residues: CASSSLTGSTEAFF. Full variable domain (outside the CDR3, taken from reference TRBV11-3 and TRBJ1-1): EAGVVQSPRYKIIEKKQPVAFWCNPISGHNTLYWYLQNLGQGPELLIRYENEEAVDDSQLPKDRFSAERLKGVDSTLKIQPAELGDSAVYLCASSSLTGSTEAFFGQGTRLTVV.